This T cell receptor beta chain was identified during a study of blood T cell repertoires in COVID-19. At the level of the study: PBMCs, B-cell-depleted T cells, or T cells were the source of the cDNA or gDNA that made up the material.

Trimming cost V 5 bases and J 7 bases, with 18 bases left between them. In germline, CDR1 is LNHDA, CDR2 SQIVND (reference sequence). The CDR3 has 15 amino acids. Those who participated ranged in age from roughly 18 to 89 years and resided in about two dozen US areas. Donors were grouped by their self-reported clinical history. Either two negative PCRs, clearance, or symptom resolution qualified Cohort 3 donors as recovered. Clones were sequenced by immunoSEQ multiplex PCR, and TCRdb holds only the in-frame ones, with some missing. The table records a few hundred thousand clones, about four fifths of them present only once.

Sequencing was carried out using PBMCs or T cells enriched from blood (not recorded which). This chain links TRBV19 with TRBJ2-1, with D possibly TRBD2 on 6 matching bases. This TCR derives from a man aged 50 to 60 who had recovered from COVID-19. Written as DNA, the CDR3 is TGTGCCAGTAGTTATACACAGGAGGGGAGTAATGAGCAGTTCTTC. It encodes CASSYTQEGSNEQFF.